A single sample gave rise to the 8 T cell receptor beta chains below, sequenced in a study of T cell responses to AZD1222 COVID-19 vaccine. The data were produced by immunoSEQ multiplex PCR, yet TCRdb's version contains in-frame clones alone and is incomplete. Among over 85,000 clones listed, around 89% were seen once. Source: peripheral blood, taken on day 0 of AZD1222 vaccination. These receptors were obtained from an adult in good health.

On this clone itself: Other DNA sequences in this specimen translate into the identical CDR3. The chain has TRBV6-5 and TRBJ2-3; D uncertain. CDR1 is MNHEY, CDR2 SVGAGI, per germline. V dropped 2 bases and J dropped 3 bases, with 9 bases sitting between them. This CDR3 is built from 14 residues. CDR3 coding DNA: TGTGCCAGCAGTTACCTTCTGGGGACAGATACGCAGTATTTT. This gives the protein CASSYLLGTDTQYF.

This chain links TRBV4-3 with TRBJ1-1; D not certain. This CDR3 is built from 13 residues. The germline CDR1 and CDR2 sequences are LGHNA and YSLEER. Trimming pared 0 bases from V and 8 bases from J, leaving 10 bases between. CDR3: CASSQDPGREAFF. The CDR3 bases are TGCGCCAGCAGCCAAGATCCAGGTAGAGAAGCTTTCTTT.

The chain uses TRBV6-5 and TRBJ1-5, with D possibly matching TRBD1 (5 bases). V was pared by 4 bases and J by 1 base, with 11 bases between. The length of the CDR3 is 15 residues. Germline lookup yields CDR1 MNHEY and CDR2 SVGAGI. The CDR3 here is CASSWGLGSNQPQHF. The CDR3 bases are TGTGCCAGCAGTTGGGGGTTGGGCAGCAATCAGCCCCAGCATTTT.

The gene calls are TRBV6-5 and TRBJ1-4; D is unresolved. The CDR3 is 14 residues long. Germline CDR1 MNHEY, CDR2 SVGAGI. Trimming removed 2 bases at V and 6 bases at J, with 10 bases between. The CDR3 here is CASSYDRPHEKLFF. The CDR3 DNA follows: TGTGCCAGCAGTTACGACCGGCCCCATGAAAAACTGTTTTTT.

The genes are TRBV4-1 and TRBJ2-5; the match to TRBD2 covers 15 bases. The CDR3 has 16 residues. Per the germline V gene, CDR1 is MGHRA and CDR2 is YSYEKL. V shed 1 base, J shed 6 bases, and the junction held 3 bases outside the gene matches. The CDR3 region has the DNA TGCGCCAGCAGCCAAGGGACTAGCGGGGGGGCAAAGACCCAGTACTTC. It yields the protein CASSQGTSGGAKTQYF.

The chain employs TRBV5-1 and TRBJ2-7; D not resolved. Germline values: CDR1 SGHRS, CDR2 YFSETQ. The CDR3 is 14 amino acids. V dropped 4 bases and J dropped 3 bases, with 14 bases sitting between them. In nucleotides, the CDR3 is TGCGCCAGCAGCGTTGAGACGGAATTCTACGAGCAGTACTTC. This encodes CASSVETEFYEQYF.

CDR3 loop: CASSWRRGQETQYF. DNA for the CDR3: TGTGCCAGTTCATGGAGGCGGGGCCAAGAGACCCAGTACTTC. The chain links TRBV19 to TRBJ2-5; tentatively, D is TRBD2 (6 bases). The ends were cut back, 8 bases at V and 1 base at J, with 14 bases in the middle. The germline V gene encodes CDR1 LNHDA and CDR2 SQIVND (reference sequence). CDR3 size: 14 residues.

V is TRBV2 and J is TRBJ2-7, with a tentative D call TRBD2 (7 bases). The germline V gene has CDR1 SNHLY and CDR2 FYNNEI. Trimming stripped 6 bases from V and 6 bases from J, with 33 bases between. The CDR3 spans 19 residues. The CDR3 reads CASRPGFYRAGVAGSEQYF. As DNA, the CDR3 is TGTGCCAGCAGGCCCGGGTTCTACAGGGCCGGAGTAGCGGGTTCCGAGCAGTACTTC.